A selection of T cell receptor beta chains follows, all from one sample in a study of cytomegalovirus exposure and HLA in healthy donors. The protocol was immunoSEQ multiplex PCR, while the TCRdb copy is restricted to in-frame clones and leaves out a portion. This repertoire includes 200,000 or so clones. The sample was PBMCs. The receptors here all came from a boy younger than 18 in good health and CMV-seronegative. CDR3s include the opening cysteine and the closing phenylalanine or tryptophan. Fields, in order: CDR3 length, J gene, D gene, V gene, CDR3 DNA, CDR3 protein. D genes are given only for firm matches.

CDR3 length: 12
J gene: TRBJ2-7
D gene: .
V gene: TRBV14
CDR3 DNA: TGTGCCAGCAGCCAAGGTGGGGCGGAGCAGTACTTC
CDR3 protein: CASSQGGAEQYF

CDR3 length: 11
J gene: TRBJ2-1
D gene: TRBD2
V gene: TRBV5-5
CDR3 DNA: TGTGCCAGCAGCCAGGGACTAGCGCTGTTCTTC
CDR3 protein: CASSQGLALFF

CDR3 length: 12
J gene: TRBJ1-4
D gene: .
V gene: TRBV19
CDR3 DNA: TGTGCCAGTAGTATTTTCGGTGAAAAACTGTTTTTT
CDR3 protein: CASSIFGEKLFF

CDR3 length: 15
J gene: TRBJ1-5
D gene: .
V gene: TRBV30
CDR3 DNA: TGTGCCTGGGCAGAACAGACAGGACCCAATCAGCCCCAGCATTTT
CDR3 protein: CAWAEQTGPNQPQHF

CDR3 length: 13
J gene: TRBJ2-1
D gene: TRBD2
V gene: TRBV19
CDR3 DNA: TGTGCCAGTACCGCGGGTGCGGGGGATGAGCAGTTCTTC
CDR3 protein: CASTAGAGDEQFF

CDR3 length: 13
J gene: TRBJ1-1
D gene: .
V gene: TRBV5-1
CDR3 DNA: TGCGCCAGCAGCCCCCGGGGGAACACTGAAGCTTTCTTT
CDR3 protein: CASSPRGNTEAFF

CDR3 length: 16
J gene: TRBJ2-7
D gene: TRBD2
V gene: TRBV2
CDR3 DNA: TGTGCCAGCAGTGAAGAGCTAGCGGGGGGGCCTGACGAGCAGTACTTC
CDR3 protein: CASSEELAGGPDEQYF

CDR3 length: 18
J gene: TRBJ2-2
D gene: TRBD2
V gene: TRBV7-2
CDR3 DNA: TGTGCCAGCAGCTTAGCGGTGGTAGCGGGGGGGAACACCGGGGAGCTGTTTTTT
CDR3 protein: CASSLAVVAGGNTGELFF

CDR3 length: 13
J gene: TRBJ2-1
D gene: .
V gene: TRBV7-2
CDR3 DNA: TGTGCCAGCAGCTCAGGCCCGGGAAATGAGCAGTTCTTC
CDR3 protein: CASSSGPGNEQFF

CDR3 length: 13
J gene: TRBJ1-2
D gene: TRBD1
V gene: TRBV18
CDR3 DNA: TGTGCCAGCTCACCACAAACAGGGGATGGCTACACCTTC
CDR3 protein: CASSPQTGDGYTF

CDR3 length: 18
J gene: TRBJ1-2
D gene: .
V gene: TRBV5-1
CDR3 DNA: TGCGCCAGCAGCTCCGACGTACAGGAAACCAGAGGCGGGGATGGCTACACCTTC
CDR3 protein: CASSSDVQETRGGDGYTF

CDR3 length: 13
J gene: TRBJ1-2
D gene: .
V gene: TRBV6-5
CDR3 DNA: TGTGCCAGCAGTGAGACAGAGAACTATGGCTACACCTTC
CDR3 protein: CASSETENYGYTF

CDR3 length: 15
J gene: TRBJ2-1
D gene: .
V gene: TRBV27
CDR3 DNA: TGTGCCAGCAGTTTTATCGCACATATTGTCAATGAGCAGTTCTTC
CDR3 protein: CASSFIAHIVNEQFF

CDR3 length: 12
J gene: TRBJ2-7
D gene: .
V gene: TRBV6-1
CDR3 DNA: TGTGCCAGCAGTGAACGCCGGGCGGGGCAGTACTTC
CDR3 protein: CASSERRAGQYF

CDR3 length: 16
J gene: TRBJ2-5
D gene: TRBD2
V gene: TRBV4-1
CDR3 DNA: TGCGCCAGCAGCCAAAGCAGCCGGGGGGGTATGAAGACCCAGTACTTC
CDR3 protein: CASSQSSRGGMKTQYF

CDR3 length: 14
J gene: TRBJ2-7
D gene: .
V gene: TRBV9
CDR3 DNA: TGTGCCAGCAGCGTAGGAGTAACCTCCTACGAGCAGTACTTC
CDR3 protein: CASSVGVTSYEQYF

CDR3 length: 13
J gene: TRBJ1-1
D gene: .
V gene: TRBV6-4
CDR3 DNA: TGTGCCAGCAGTGGCGGGGGGAACACTGAAGCTTTCTTT
CDR3 protein: CASSGGGNTEAFF

CDR3 length: 16
J gene: TRBJ2-3
D gene: .
V gene: TRBV11-3
CDR3 DNA: TGTGCCAGCAGCTTAGATCGGGCAGGGGCAGCAGATACGCAGTATTTT
CDR3 protein: CASSLDRAGAADTQYF

CDR3 length: 19
J gene: TRBJ2-1
D gene: TRBD2
V gene: TRBV7-9
CDR3 DNA: TGTGCCAGCAGCGCGGGGGGAGAGTTGGATCGGGGGTCCTACAATGAGCAGTTCTTC
CDR3 protein: CASSAGGELDRGSYNEQFF

CDR3 length: 15
J gene: TRBJ2-2
D gene: .
V gene: TRBV27
CDR3 DNA: TGTGCCAGCAGTTTCCTCCCCCGGGGCACCGGGGAGCTGTTTTTT
CDR3 protein: CASSFLPRGTGELFF

CDR3 length: 16
J gene: TRBJ2-3
D gene: TRBD2
V gene: TRBV5-8
CDR3 DNA: TGTGCCAGCAGCGTAGGACTAGCGGGTAACACAGATACGCAGTATTTT
CDR3 protein: CASSVGLAGNTDTQYF

CDR3 length: 15
J gene: TRBJ1-5
D gene: .
V gene: TRBV5-6
CDR3 DNA: TGTGCCAGCAGCTTGAGGAGATATAGCAATCAGCCCCAGCATTTT
CDR3 protein: CASSLRRYSNQPQHF

CDR3 length: 13
J gene: TRBJ1-1
D gene: .
V gene: TRBV19
CDR3 DNA: TGTGCCAGTACCGGCGGAGGTCGGACTGAAGCTTTCTTT
CDR3 protein: CASTGGGRTEAFF

CDR3 length: 16
J gene: TRBJ2-1
D gene: .
V gene: TRBV7-6
CDR3 DNA: TGTGCCAGCAGCTCAATTTCGGGTAGCTCCTACAATGAGCAGTTCTTC
CDR3 protein: CASSSISGSSYNEQFF

CDR3 length: 15
J gene: TRBJ2-7
D gene: TRBD1
V gene: TRBV19
CDR3 DNA: TGTGCCAGTAGTATGGGACAGGCCTACTCCTACGAGCAGTACTTC
CDR3 protein: CASSMGQAYSYEQYF